Below, 21 T cell receptor beta chains from the same sample are listed, as sequenced in a study of blood T cell repertoires in COVID-19. Method: immunoSEQ multiplex PCR; TCRdb's copy keeps in-frame clones and lacks some. The sample lists approximately 61,000 clones, almost 90% seen once, with approximately 18% in the top ten. Material: peripheral blood. These receptors all stem from a woman older than 75 with active COVID-19.

The V and J genes are TRBV5-4 and TRBJ2-7; a weak D match, TRBD2 (6 bases). The V gene's germline CDR1 is SGHNT and CDR2 YYREEE (reference sequence). The CDR3 consists of 16 residues. V lost 2 bases and J 2 bases, leaving 17 bases between the germline ends. Written as DNA, the CDR3 is TGTGCCAGCAGCTTATCCGGGGGAGCCTCTACCTACGAGCAGTACTTC. Amino acid sequence: CASSLSGGASTYEQYF.

The rearrangement links TRBV18 to TRBJ1-1; D perhaps matches TRBD1 (5 bases). V was shortened by 8 bases and J by 1 base, with 14 bases between the two germline ends. Per germline, CDR1 KGHSH and CDR2 LQKENI. The CDR3 is 14 amino acids. CDR3 amino acids: CASRKGGENTEAFF. The CDR3, as DNA: TGTGCCAGCCGTAAGGGAGGGGAGAACACTGAAGCTTTCTTT.

The CDR3 DNA sequence: TGTGCCAGCAGCACCGTGGGGACAGGGGTAGAGACCCAGTACTTC. Translation: CASSTVGTGVETQYF. The rearrangement joins TRBV28 to TRBJ2-5; TRBD1 aligns across 10 bases. This CDR3 is built from 15 residues. Per the germline V gene, CDR1 is MDHEN and CDR2 is SYDVKM. The junction had 8 bases not matched to a gene; V was cut back by 6 bases and J by 4 bases.

This sequence joins TRBV29-1 and TRBJ2-3; 10 bases are shared with TRBD2. The CDR3 totals 18 residues. The V and J ends lost 0 bases and 1 base, in that order; junction bases with no gene match: 10. CDR1 SQVTM and CDR2 ANQGSEA come from the germline V gene. The CDR3 loop is CSVEDLVAGGSGTDTQYF. CDR3 DNA sequence: TGCAGCGTTGAAGATCTGGTAGCGGGGGGCTCGGGCACAGATACGCAGTATTTT.

V is TRBV30 and J is TRBJ2-1; 7 nucleotides align to TRBD2. The CDR3 length is 13 residues. Trimming removed 5 bases from V and 4 bases from J; junction bases left unmatched: 5. CDR1 is GTSNPN and CDR2 is SVGIG in the germline V gene (reference sequence). CDR3 nucleotide sequence: TGTGCCTGGTCCGGGACTAATTACAATGAGCAGTTCTTC. This codes for CAWSGTNYNEQFF.

The rearrangement joins TRBV10-1 to TRBJ2-1; no clear D gene. Trimming left V 0 bases short and J 8 bases short, with 14 bases between. The germline V gene encodes CDR1 WNHNN and CDR2 SYGVQD (reference sequence). This CDR3 contains 15 residues. The CDR3 here is CASSESVGYFHEQFF. The CDR3 DNA reads TGCGCCAGCAGTGAGTCAGTCGGGTATTTCCATGAGCAGTTCTTC.

CDR3 protein: CASTDYQGTVGELFF. CDR3 nucleotide sequence: TGTGCCAGCACCGATTACCAGGGGACGGTCGGGGAGCTGTTTTTT. V usage is TRBV7-9 and J usage is TRBJ2-2, with a possible D match to TRBD1 (6 bases). CDR3 size: 15 residues. V lost 7 bases to trimming and J lost 7 bases, with 19 bases between them. The germline CDR1 and CDR2 sequences are SEHNR and FQNEAQ (reference sequence).

The gene calls are TRBV24-1 and TRBJ2-1; 8 bases align to TRBD2. CDR1 is KGHDR and CDR2 is SFDVKD in the germline V gene. This CDR3 is built from 16 residues. Unmatched junction bases numbered 3, after V lost 3 bases and J lost 0 bases. The CDR3 nucleotides read TGTGCCACCAGTGATACTAGCGGCAGCTCCTACAATGAGCAGTTCTTC. Protein product: CATSDTSGSSYNEQFF.

The J gene is TRBJ1-4, the V gene TRBV6-5; D gene uncertain. The CDR3 contains 13 residues. V dropped 6 bases and J dropped 2 bases, with 7 bases sitting between them. Looked up from germline, CDR1 is MNHEY and CDR2 is SVGAGI. For the CDR3, the DNA is TGTGCCAGCAGCGTCTTTACTAATGAAAAACTGTTTTTT. Protein: CASSVFTNEKLFF.

The CDR3 protein is CASSLLGTSGAKSYEQYF. For the CDR3, the DNA is TGTGCCAGCAGCTTACTGGGTACTAGCGGGGCCAAATCCTACGAGCAGTACTTC. This chain links TRBV7-3 with TRBJ2-7; 10 bases agree with TRBD2. V lost 2 bases to trimming and J lost 1 base; unmatched junction nucleotides: 11. From germline, CDR1 is SGHTA and CDR2 FQGTGA. There are 18 residues in the CDR3.

The V call is TRBV9, the J call TRBJ1-1, with D possibly TRBD1 on 5 matching bases. Trimming pared 4 bases from V and 4 bases from J, leaving 17 bases between. Germline loops: CDR1 SGDLS, CDR2 YYNGEE. The length of the CDR3 is 15 residues. Written as DNA, the CDR3 is TGTGCCAGCAGCCCGAGGGGAGGGATTGGCACTGAAGCTTTCTTT. Its translation: CASSPRGGIGTEAFF.

The V and J genes are TRBV12-3 or TRBV12-4 and TRBJ1-2, with D unclear. V shed 7 bases and J shed 4 bases, with 13 bases lying between them. The CDR3 contains 13 residues. CDR3 sequence: CASTTGRIYGYTF. The CDR3 coding sequence is TGTGCCAGCACTACGGGTAGGATCTATGGCTACACCTTC.

This sequence joins TRBV9 and TRBJ2-3, with a weak D call TRBD1 (6 bases). Trimming removed 0 bases from V and 5 bases from J, with 10 bases in between. This CDR3 has 14 residues. Germline V gives CDR1 SGDLS, CDR2 YYNGEE. CDR3 loop: CASSVGGRIDTQYF. DNA of the CDR3: TGTGCCAGCAGCGTAGGGGGGCGCATAGATACGCAGTATTTT. Filled out from reference TRBV9 and TRBJ2-3, the complete variable domain reads DSGVTQTPKHLITATGQRVTLRCSPRSGDLSVYWYQQSLDQGLQFLIQYYNGEERAKGNILERFSAQQFPDLHSELNLSSLELGDSALYFCASSVGGRIDTQYFGPGTRLTVL.

This chain uses TRBV11-2 with TRBJ2-7, with 9 bases that match TRBD2. V shed 1 base, J shed 3 bases, and the junction held 4 bases outside the gene matches. Germline loops: CDR1 SGHAT, CDR2 FQNNGV. The CDR3 length is 15 residues. In nucleotides, the CDR3 is TGTGCCAGCAGCTTAGGGCGGGGGGGGCGCTACGAGCAGTACTTC. This codes for CASSLGRGGRYEQYF.

The chain joins TRBV18 to TRBJ1-2; 7 bases fit TRBD1. V lost 2 bases and J lost 0; bases outside the gene matches: 3. This CDR3 spans 15 amino acids. CDR1 and CDR2 (germline): KGHSH, LQKENI. The CDR3: CASSPTGAANYGYTF. The CDR3, as DNA: TGTGCCAGCTCACCAACAGGGGCCGCTAACTATGGCTACACCTTC.

The gene calls are TRBV28 and TRBJ1-5; 11 bases fit TRBD1. J lost 7 bases, V lost 4 bases, and 3 bases had no gene match. The CDR3 runs to 14 residues. CDR1 MDHEN and CDR2 SYDVKM come from the germline V gene. CDR3 nucleotide sequence: TGTGCCAGCAGTTCGGGACAGGGGGACCAGCCCCAGCATTTT. Translation gives CASSSGQGDQPQHF.

The rearrangement links TRBV6-5 to TRBJ1-2; 7 nucleotides line up with TRBD1. CDR1 MNHEY and CDR2 SVGAGI come from the germline V gene. CDR3 size: 14 residues. J gave up 4 bases and V 6 bases, and 8 bases lay outside the gene matches. The DNA of the CDR3 is TGTGCCAGCAGATCCCCGACAGGGTCCTATGGCTACACCTTC. Translated, it gives CASRSPTGSYGYTF.

The V call is TRBV5-5, the J call TRBJ2-7; 7 nucleotides agree with TRBD1. The CDR3 loop spans 15 amino acids. The V gene's germline CDR1 is SGHKS and CDR2 YYEKEE (reference sequence). J lost 1 base, V lost 3 bases, and 7 bases had no gene match. The CDR3 DNA reads as TGTGCCAGCAGCTCTGTGGGGGACAGATCCTACGAGCAGTACTTC. Encoded protein: CASSSVGDRSYEQYF.

The V gene is TRBV7-9, the J gene TRBJ2-7; D unclear. CDR3 size: 12 residues. Trimming left V 1 base short and J 12 bases short, with 13 bases between. Germline-derived CDR1 and CDR2 are SEHNR and FQNEAQ (reference sequence). Here the CDR3 DNA reads TGTGCCAGCAGCTTAGGTGGCGCCCCGGGGTACTTC. Protein: CASSLGGAPGYF. The full variable domain, completed using reference TRBV7-9 and TRBJ2-7, is DTGVSQNPRHKITKRGQNVTFRCDPISEHNRLYWYRQTLGQGPEFLTYFQNEAQLEKSRLLSDRFSAERPKGSFSTLEIQRTEQGDSAMYLCASSLGGAPGYFGPGTRLTVT.

This clone was picked up one time. For the CDR3, the DNA is TGTGCCAGCAGCCAGACAGGGATCGAGCAGTACTTC. This codes for CASSQTGIEQYF. V and J are TRBV11-1 and TRBJ2-7, with 7 bases matching TRBD1. Germline V CDR1 and CDR2: SGHAT, FQDESV (reference sequence). The CDR3 has 12 residues. The V gene end was trimmed by 5 bases and the J gene end by 6 bases; junction bases not matched to a gene: 4.

About this clone: At one boundary the junction diverges from the germline segment, which might be a read error. The chain has TRBV7-2 and TRBJ2-1, with a possible D match to TRBD2 (6 bases). Per the germline V gene, CDR1 is SGHTA and CDR2 is FQGNSA. This CDR3 is 15 amino acids long. CDR3 sequence reads: CASSWAADYYDEQFF. Here the CDR3 DNA reads TGTGCCAGCAGCTGGGCAGCGGACTACTACGATGAGCAGTTCTTC.